The 4 T cell receptor beta chains below all came from one sample that was sequenced in a study of molecular identifiers for immune sequencing clone quantification. TCRdb independently ran MiXCR on the PCR reads; one entry per CDR3 protein. Of about 640,000 distinct CDR3 sequences in the sample, just under 20% were seen once. Material for sequencing was naive CD8+ T cells from blood, with Jurkat cell RNA spiked in. As to subset: FACS-sorted CD8+CD4-CCR7+CD45RA+ naive T cells. Receptor source: a human donor in good health. Some libraries in this study had Jurkat cell RNA spiked in.

This clonotype has ten or more counts. The rearrangement joins TRBV12-3 or TRBV12-4 to TRBJ2-6, with unresolved D. There are 15 residues in the CDR3. With 3 bases removed from V and 0 bases from J, the gap between germline ends came to 6 bases. The CDR3 DNA follows: TGTGCCAGCAGTTTCTTAGGCTCTGGGGCCAACGTCCTGACTTTC. Protein product: CASSFLGSGANVLTF.

On this clonotype itself: The missing conserved phenylalanine or tryptophan at the end of this CDR3 makes a read error likely. The chain couples TRBV9 to TRBJ2-3; D uncertain. The germline V gene encodes CDR1 SGDLS and CDR2 YYNGEE. The CDR3 covers 15 residues. V lost 0 bases to trimming and J lost 0 bases, with 8 bases between them. The CDR3 sequence is CASSVDNLSTDTQYS. The CDR3 DNA follows: TGTGCCAGCAGCGTAGATAACCTTAGCACAGATACGCAGTATTCT.

A word on this clonotype: A much larger clone is a single base away; this may be a read error. This sequence joins TRBV19 and TRBJ2-7; D uncertain. V was pared by 6 bases and J by 3 bases, with 18 bases between. Germline values: CDR1 LNHDA, CDR2 SQIVND (reference sequence). The CDR3 runs 15 residues. The chain's CDR3 is CASSQAAKGLYEQYF. CDR3 nucleotides: TGTGCCAGTAGCCAGGCCGCTAAGGGCCTCTACGAGCAGTACTTC. The variable domain in full, with the rest retrieved from reference TRBV19 and TRBJ2-7, is DGGITQSPKYLFRKEGQNVTLSCEQNLNHDAMYWYRQDPGQGLRLIYYSQIVNDFQKGDIAEGYSVSREKKESFPLTVTSAQKNPTAFYLCASSQAAKGLYEQYFGPGTRLTVT.

This clonotype was counted at least ten times. The chain combines TRBV20-1 with TRBJ1-5; D remains ambiguous. V lost 6 bases and J 0 bases, leaving 18 bases between the germline ends. CDR1 and CDR2 (germline): DFQATT, SNEGSKA (reference sequence). The CDR3 is 16 residues long. CDR3 region: CSAPSRGPHSNQPQHF. The CDR3 DNA is TGCAGTGCCCCCTCCCGAGGGCCTCATAGCAATCAGCCCCAGCATTTT.